This TCR beta chain was sequenced in a study of cytomegalovirus exposure and HLA in healthy donors. Germline trimming cut 5 bases from V and 5 bases from J; bases unmatched to any gene: 9. CDR3 length equals 15 residues. Per the germline V gene, CDR1 is SGHAT and CDR2 is FQNNGV. Concerning this clone: Its antigen is unidentified.

The PCR employed 60 Vbeta primers together with 13 Jbeta primers. Libraries were prepared by immunoSEQ multiplex PCR; TCRdb keeps only in-frame clonotypes and omits some of them. Counted here are about 130,000 clones, 80% to 90% occurring once; the ten biggest clones make up under 6%. Study observations and caveats: When the data were analyzed later, several of the most significant clusters appeared to be linked to common viral pathogens.

The V gene is TRBV11-2, the J gene TRBJ2-3; 8 bases line up with TRBD2. The sequence was collected from a woman between 40 and 50 years old in good health and CMV-seropositive. Sequencing was done on a sample of PBMCs. The CDR3 sequence: CASSPGTRNIDTQYF. The CDR3 region has the DNA TGTGCCAGCAGCCCCGGGACTAGGAATATAGATACGCAGTATTTT.